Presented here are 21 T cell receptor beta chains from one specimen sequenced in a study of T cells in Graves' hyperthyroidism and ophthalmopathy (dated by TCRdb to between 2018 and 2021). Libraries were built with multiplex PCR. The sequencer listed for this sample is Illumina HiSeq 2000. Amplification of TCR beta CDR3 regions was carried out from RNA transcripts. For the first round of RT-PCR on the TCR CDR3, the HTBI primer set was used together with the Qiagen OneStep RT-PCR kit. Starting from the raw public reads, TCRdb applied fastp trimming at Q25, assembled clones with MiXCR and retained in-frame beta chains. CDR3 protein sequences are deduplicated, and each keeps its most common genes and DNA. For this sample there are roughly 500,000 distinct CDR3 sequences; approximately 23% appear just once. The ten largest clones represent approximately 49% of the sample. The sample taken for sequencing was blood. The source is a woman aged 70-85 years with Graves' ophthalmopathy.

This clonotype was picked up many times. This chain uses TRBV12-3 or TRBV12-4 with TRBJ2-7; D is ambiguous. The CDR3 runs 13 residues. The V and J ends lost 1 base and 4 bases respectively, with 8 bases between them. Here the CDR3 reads CASSLGLIYEQYF. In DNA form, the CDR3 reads TGTGCCAGCAGTTTAGGACTGATTTACGAGCAGTACTTC.

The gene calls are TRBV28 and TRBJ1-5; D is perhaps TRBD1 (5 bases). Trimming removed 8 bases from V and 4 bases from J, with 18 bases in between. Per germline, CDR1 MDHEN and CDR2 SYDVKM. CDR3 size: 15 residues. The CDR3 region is CASGSSGTVNQPQHF. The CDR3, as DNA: TGTGCCAGCGGATCTTCGGGGACGGTGAATCAGCCCCAGCATTTT.

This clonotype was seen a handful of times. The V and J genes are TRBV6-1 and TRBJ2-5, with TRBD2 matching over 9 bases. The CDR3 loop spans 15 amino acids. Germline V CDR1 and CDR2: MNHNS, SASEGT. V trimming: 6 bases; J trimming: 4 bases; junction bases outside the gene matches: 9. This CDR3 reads CASSPGLADSETQYF. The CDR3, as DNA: TGTGCCAGCAGCCCGGGACTAGCAGATTCAGAGACCCAGTACTTC.

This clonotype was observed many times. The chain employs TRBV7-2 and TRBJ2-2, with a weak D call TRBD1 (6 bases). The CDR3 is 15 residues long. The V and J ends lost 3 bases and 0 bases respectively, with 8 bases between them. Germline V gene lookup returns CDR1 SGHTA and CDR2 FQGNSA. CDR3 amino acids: CASSLAGANTGELFF. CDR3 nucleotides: TGTGCCAGCAGCTTGGCAGGGGCGAACACCGGGGAGCTGTTTTTT.

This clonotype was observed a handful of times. The CDR3 nucleotides read TGTGCCATCAGCGGGACTAGCGGCCTCTACGAGCAGTACTTC. It encodes CAISGTSGLYEQYF. The rearrangement joins TRBV10-3 to TRBJ2-7, with TRBD2 matching 11 bases. J gave up 3 bases and V 6 bases, and 4 bases lay outside the gene matches. CDR3 size: 14 residues. CDR1 ENHRY and CDR2 SYGVKD come from the germline V gene.

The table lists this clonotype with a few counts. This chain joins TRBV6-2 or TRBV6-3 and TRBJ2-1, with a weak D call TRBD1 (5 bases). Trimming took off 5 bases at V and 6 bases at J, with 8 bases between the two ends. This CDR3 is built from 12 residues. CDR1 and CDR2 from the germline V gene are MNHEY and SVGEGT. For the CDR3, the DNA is TGTGCCAGCAGTGTAGACAGCAATGAGCAGTTCTTC. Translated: CASSVDSNEQFF.

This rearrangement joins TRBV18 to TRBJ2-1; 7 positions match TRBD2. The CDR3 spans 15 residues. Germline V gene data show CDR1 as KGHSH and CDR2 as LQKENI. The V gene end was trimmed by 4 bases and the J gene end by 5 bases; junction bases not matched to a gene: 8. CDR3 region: CASSLSSGTNNEQFF. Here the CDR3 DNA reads TGTGCCAGCTCACTGTCTAGCGGTACGAACAATGAGCAGTTCTTC.

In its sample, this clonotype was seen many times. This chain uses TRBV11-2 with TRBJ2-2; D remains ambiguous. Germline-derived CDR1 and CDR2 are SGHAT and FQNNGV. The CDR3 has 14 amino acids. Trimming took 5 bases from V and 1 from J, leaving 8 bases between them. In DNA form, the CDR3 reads TGTGCCAGCAGCCTCCTCAGGAACACCGGGGAGCTGTTTTTT. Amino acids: CASSLLRNTGELFF.

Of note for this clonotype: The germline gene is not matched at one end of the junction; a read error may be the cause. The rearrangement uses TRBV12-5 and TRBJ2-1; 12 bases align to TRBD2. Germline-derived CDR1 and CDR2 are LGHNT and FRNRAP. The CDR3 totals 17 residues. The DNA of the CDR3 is TGTGCTGGTGGTTTGCGGACTAGCGGGATACCCTACAATGAGCAGCTCTTC. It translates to CAGGLRTSGIPYNEQLF. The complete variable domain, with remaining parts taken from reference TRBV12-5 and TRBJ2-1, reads DARVTQTPRHKVTEMGQEVTMRCQPILGHNTVFWYRQTMMQGLELLAYFRNRAPLDDSGMPKDRFSAEMPDATLATLKIQPSEPRDSAVYFCAGGLRTSGIPYNEQLFGPGTRLTVL.

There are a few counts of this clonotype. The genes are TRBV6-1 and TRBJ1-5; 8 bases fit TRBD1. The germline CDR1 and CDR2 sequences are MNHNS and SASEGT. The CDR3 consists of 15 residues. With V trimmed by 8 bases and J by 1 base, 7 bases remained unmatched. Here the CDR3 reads CASRDRQGSNQPQHF. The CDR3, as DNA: TGTGCCAGCCGAGACAGACAGGGGAGCAATCAGCCCCAGCATTTT.

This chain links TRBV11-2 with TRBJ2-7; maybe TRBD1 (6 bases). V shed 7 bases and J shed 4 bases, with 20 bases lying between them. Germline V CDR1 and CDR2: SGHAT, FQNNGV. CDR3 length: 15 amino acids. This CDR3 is CASISPQGDRYEQYF. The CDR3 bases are TGTGCCAGCATCTCCCCACAGGGAGATCGTTACGAGCAGTACTTC.

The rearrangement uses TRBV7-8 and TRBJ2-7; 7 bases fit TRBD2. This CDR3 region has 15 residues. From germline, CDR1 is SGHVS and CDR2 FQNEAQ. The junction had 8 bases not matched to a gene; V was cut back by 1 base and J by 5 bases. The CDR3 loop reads CASSLGGSGWNEQYF. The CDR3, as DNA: TGTGCCAGCAGCTTAGGGGGTAGCGGGTGGAACGAGCAGTACTTC.

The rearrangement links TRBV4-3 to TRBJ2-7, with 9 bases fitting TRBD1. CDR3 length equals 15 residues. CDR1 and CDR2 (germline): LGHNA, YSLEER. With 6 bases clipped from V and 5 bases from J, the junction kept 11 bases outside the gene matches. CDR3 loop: CASSQGGQGGHEQYF. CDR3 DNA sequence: TGCGCCAGCAGTCAGGGGGGACAGGGCGGCCACGAGCAGTACTTC.

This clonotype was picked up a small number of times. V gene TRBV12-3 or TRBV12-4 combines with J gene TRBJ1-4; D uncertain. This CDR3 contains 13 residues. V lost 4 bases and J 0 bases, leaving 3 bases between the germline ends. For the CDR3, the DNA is TGTGCCAGCAGTTGGTCAACTAATGAAAAACTGTTTTTT. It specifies CASSWSTNEKLFF.

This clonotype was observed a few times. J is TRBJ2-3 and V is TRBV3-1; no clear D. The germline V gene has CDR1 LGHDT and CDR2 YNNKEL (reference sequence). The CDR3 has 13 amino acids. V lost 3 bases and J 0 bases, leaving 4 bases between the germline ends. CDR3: CASSQLSTDTQYF. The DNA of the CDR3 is TGTGCCAGCAGCCAGTTAAGCACAGATACGCAGTATTTT.

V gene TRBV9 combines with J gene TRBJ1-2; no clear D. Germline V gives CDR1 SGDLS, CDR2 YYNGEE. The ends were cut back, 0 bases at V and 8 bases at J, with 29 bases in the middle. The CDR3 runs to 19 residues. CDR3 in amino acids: CASSVDYRRTEFSNGGYTF. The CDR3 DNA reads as TGTGCCAGCAGCGTAGACTATCGTAGGACTGAGTTTTCTAATGGGGGCTACACCTTC.

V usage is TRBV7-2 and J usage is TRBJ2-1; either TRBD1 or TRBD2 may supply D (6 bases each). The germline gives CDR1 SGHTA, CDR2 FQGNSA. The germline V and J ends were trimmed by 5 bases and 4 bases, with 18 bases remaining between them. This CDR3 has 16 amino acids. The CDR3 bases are TGTGCCAGCAGCACGCTCGGGGGACACCAATACAATGAGCAGTTCTTC. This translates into CASSTLGGHQYNEQFF.

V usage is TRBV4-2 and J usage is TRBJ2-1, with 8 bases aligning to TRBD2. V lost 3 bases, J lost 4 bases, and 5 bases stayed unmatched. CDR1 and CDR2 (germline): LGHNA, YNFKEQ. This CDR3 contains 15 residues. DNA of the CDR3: TGTGCCAGCAGCCACGGGAGGGCCGAGTACAATGAGCAGTTCTTC. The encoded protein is CASSHGRAEYNEQFF.

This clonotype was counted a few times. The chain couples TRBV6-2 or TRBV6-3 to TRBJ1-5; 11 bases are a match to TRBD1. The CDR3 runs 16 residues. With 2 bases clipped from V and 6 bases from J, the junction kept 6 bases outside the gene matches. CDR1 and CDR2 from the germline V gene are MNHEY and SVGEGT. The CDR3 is CASSYLGTGGRQPQHF. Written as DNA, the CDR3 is TGTGCCAGCAGTTACCTCGGGACAGGGGGACGTCAGCCCCAGCATTTT.

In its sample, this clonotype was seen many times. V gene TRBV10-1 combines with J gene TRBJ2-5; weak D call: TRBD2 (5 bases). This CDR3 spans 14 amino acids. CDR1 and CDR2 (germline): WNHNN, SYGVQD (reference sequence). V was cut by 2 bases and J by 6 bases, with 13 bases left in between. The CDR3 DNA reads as TGCGCCAGCAGTGAGGAAGGGAACGGGAAGACCCAGTACTTC. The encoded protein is CASSEEGNGKTQYF.

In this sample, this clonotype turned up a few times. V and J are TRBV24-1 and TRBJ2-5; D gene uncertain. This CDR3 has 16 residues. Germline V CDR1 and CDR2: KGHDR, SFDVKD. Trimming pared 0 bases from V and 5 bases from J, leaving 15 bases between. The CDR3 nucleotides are TGTGCCACCAGTGATTTGAGCGACCTAAATGGGGAGACCCAGTACTTC. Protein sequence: CATSDLSDLNGETQYF.